A selection of T cell receptor beta chains follows, all from one sample in a study of neurological immune-mediated disorders. Each CDR3 protein is one row after TCRdb ran MiXCR on the 5' RACE reads. The sample holds roughly 41,000 distinct CDR3 sequences, about 2% seen once. The sample comprised PBMCs. All receptors derive from a woman in her thirties or forties with multiple sclerosis. Both conserved end residues are part of each CDR3. A D gene is named only where the DNA matches it firmly. For some rows the clone size is stated as once, few or many, or as a class when expanded; others skip it.

D gene,clone size,V gene,J gene,CDR3 DNA,CDR3 protein
NA,many,TRBV18,TRBJ1-1,TGTGCCAGCTCACCGGACAGCCGGACGGGCACTGAAGCTTTCTTT,CASSPDSRTGTEAFF
TRBD1,many,TRBV18,TRBJ1-4,TGTGCCAGCTCACCGGACAGGGTTTTTGAGAAACTGTTTTTT,CASSPDRVFEKLFF
NA,many,TRBV7-9,TRBJ2-4,TGTGCCAGCAGCTCGCCGGTGAGGAGTGGCAAAAACATTCAGTACTTC,CASSSPVRSGKNIQYF
TRBD1,many,TRBV12-3/TRBV12-4,TRBJ2-1,TGTGCCAGCACCCGGGACAGGGGGGGTTACAATGAGCAGTTCTTC,CASTRDRGGYNEQFF
TRBD1,many,TRBV20-1,TRBJ1-1,TGCAGTGCTAGACAGGGGGGGGCGAACACTGAAGCTTTCTTT,CSARQGGANTEAFF
TRBD2,many,TRBV5-1,TRBJ2-3,TGCGCCAGCAGCTATAGCGGGGGACCCACAGATACGCAGTATTTT,CASSYSGGPTDTQYF
NA,many,TRBV7-9,TRBJ1-5,TGTGCCAGCAGCCCGGACCGTCATAGCAATCAGCCCCAGCATTTT,CASSPDRHSNQPQHF
NA,many,TRBV20-1,TRBJ2-1,TGCAGTGCTAGAGAAGCGACTGGGGTGGGGAGTGAGCAGTTCTTC,CSAREATGVGSEQFF
TRBD1,many,TRBV12-3/TRBV12-4,TRBJ1-1,TGTGCCAGCGGGGGGACAGGGAACACTGAAGCTTTCTTT,CASGGTGNTEAFF
NA,many,TRBV5-1,TRBJ2-7,TGCGCCAGCAGCTTGGGACTCGTCTTCAGGTACGAGCAGTACTTC,CASSLGLVFRYEQYF
NA,many,TRBV5-1,TRBJ1-4,TGCGCCAGCAGCGAACGAGGCGATCCCTCATTGAAACTGTTTTTT,CASSERGDPSLKLFF
TRBD1,many,TRBV7-9,TRBJ2-7,TGTGCCAGCAGCCCCGGACAGGGGGCCTACGAGCAGTACTTC,CASSPGQGAYEQYF
TRBD1,many,TRBV7-9,TRBJ2-7,TGTGCCAGCAGCCCTCCGGGACAGGGGGCCGAGCAGTACTTC,CASSPPGQGAEQYF
TRBD2,many,TRBV5-1,TRBJ2-1,TGCGCCAGCAGCCACCGGGACTACGCCTACAATGAGCAGTTCTTC,CASSHRDYAYNEQFF
TRBD1,many,TRBV6-6,TRBJ2-7,TGTGCCAGCAGCCAATTGGGACAGAAATACGAGCAGTACTTC,CASSQLGQKYEQYF
NA,many,TRBV4-1,TRBJ1-1,TGCGCCAGCAGCCCCGGACGGATGAACACTGAAGCTTTCTTT,CASSPGRMNTEAFF
TRBD1,many,TRBV11-2,TRBJ2-2,TGTGCCAGCAACAGGGGGCGAAACACCGGGGAGCTGTTTTTT,CASNRGRNTGELFF
TRBD1,NA,TRBV12-5,TRBJ1-1,TGTGCTAGTGGTCCGGACAGGGGATTTATTGAAGCTTTCTTT,CASGPDRGFIEAFF
TRBD1,many,TRBV24-1,TRBJ2-2,TGTGCCACCAGAGCCGGGACAGCGAACACCGGGGAGCTGTTTTTT,CATRAGTANTGELFF
TRBD1,few,TRBV2,TRBJ1-2,TGTGCCAACAGACTACAGGGGAGGGTCTATGGCTACACCTTC,CANRLQGRVYGYTF
NA,many,TRBV4-2,TRBJ1-5,TGTGCCAGCAGCCAAGATGGACAGCCGGGTCAGCCCCAGCATTTT,CASSQDGQPGQPQHF
NA,many,TRBV20-1,TRBJ2-1,TGCAGTGCTAGGGACTTGCTGGGATACAATGAGCAGTTCTTC,CSARDLLGYNEQFF
TRBD1,many,TRBV12-3/TRBV12-4,TRBJ1-5,TGTGCCAGCAGTCCTTTCCGATTCCAGACAGGGAAACAGCCCCAGCATTTT,CASSPFRFQTGKQPQHF
TRBD1,many,TRBV5-1,TRBJ1-4,TGCGCCAGCAGCCTGGGGCCGCCGGGACAGGGAGTTCAGGATGAAAAACTGTTTTTT,CASSLGPPGQGVQDEKLFF
TRBD1,many,TRBV2,TRBJ1-4,TGTGCCAGCAGTGAAGGAGGGGGCGATAAAAAACTGTTTTTT,CASSEGGGDKKLFF
NA,many,TRBV7-2,TRBJ1-2,TGTGCCAGCAGCTTAGTAGGTGGGCAGGGCTACACCTTC,CASSLVGGQGYTF
TRBD2,many,TRBV29-1,TRBJ2-1,TGCAGCGTTGAAGACTTACCTCTAGCGGGGGGGTACAATGAGCAGTTCTTC,CSVEDLPLAGGYNEQFF
TRBD1,many,TRBV12-3/TRBV12-4,TRBJ1-5,TGTGCCAGCAGTCGGGGGGGGACAGGGAGCAATCAGCCCCAGCATTTT,CASSRGGTGSNQPQHF
NA,many,TRBV29-1,TRBJ1-1,TGCAGCGGTGACGATGGGGCGAACACTGAAGCTTTCTTT,CSGDDGANTEAFF
NA,many,TRBV20-1,TRBJ2-7,TGCAGTGCTAGAGACCCCGGGACGGGGGCCTCCTACGAGCAGTACTTC,CSARDPGTGASYEQYF
NA,many,TRBV5-1,TRBJ2-7,TGCGCCAGCAGCCGTGGACAGAGATCCTACGAGCAGTACTTC,CASSRGQRSYEQYF